This entry lists 26 T cell receptor beta chains sequenced from one sample in a study of shared clonotypes between healthy human individuals. The repertoire was sequenced with immunoSEQ multiplex PCR; TCRdb's copy has only in-frame clones and lacks some. The table has 2 million to 2.5 million clones, approximately 93% seen once. Sequencing was carried out using naive CD4+ T cells from PBMCs. Subset in this sample: CD45RA+ positively selected. Receptor source: a man younger than 35 in good health. Some clones in this sample may be carry-over from other donors' samples.

V is TRBV19 and J is TRBJ2-3; 8 bases map to TRBD1. The CDR3 has 15 amino acids. With 3 bases clipped from V and 5 bases from J, the junction kept 7 bases outside the gene matches. Germline V gene sequence: CDR1 LNHDA, CDR2 SQIVND (reference sequence). CDR3 amino acids: CASSIWTGRKDTQYF. The CDR3 region has the DNA TGTGCCAGTAGTATCTGGACAGGGAGGAAAGATACGCAGTATTTT.

The chain uses TRBV29-1 and TRBJ2-1; possibly TRBD2 for D (5 bases). In germline, CDR1 is SQVTM, CDR2 ANQGSEA. This CDR3 is built from 12 residues. V dropped 8 bases and J dropped 3 bases, with 11 bases sitting between them. The CDR3 region has the DNA TGCAGCCCACCCCGGGACTACAATGAGCAGTTCTTC. Encoded protein: CSPPRDYNEQFF.

V gene TRBV4-2 combines with J gene TRBJ1-2; 7 positions match TRBD1. The germline CDR1 and CDR2 sequences are LGHNA and YNFKEQ. The CDR3 covers 16 residues. V shed 1 base, J shed 1 base, and the junction held 6 bases outside the gene matches. CDR3 sequence reads: CASSQGPAGGNYGYTF. CDR3 nucleotide sequence: TGTGCCAGCAGCCAAGGCCCGGCAGGGGGTAACTATGGCTACACCTTC.

This sequence joins TRBV25-1 and TRBJ2-7, with 8 bases aligning to TRBD1. The CDR3 is made up of 16 amino acids. V lost 0 bases and J lost 3; bases outside the gene matches: 7. Germline V gives CDR1 MGHDK, CDR2 SYGVNS. The CDR3 DNA reads as TGTGCCAGCAGTGAATATATCAGGACAGGGAGCTACGAGCAGTACTTC. Encoded protein: CASSEYIRTGSYEQYF.

The rearrangement joins TRBV2 to TRBJ1-5; D is unclear. Deletions cut 5 bases from V and 4 bases from J, with 12 bases between. The CDR3 is made up of 14 amino acids. Per the germline V gene, CDR1 is SNHLY and CDR2 is FYNNEI. The CDR3 nucleotides are TGTGCCAGCAGTAGAACAGAGTTGAATCAGCCCCAGCATTTT. It encodes CASSRTELNQPQHF.

On this clone: Its ends do not fully match the called genes, so a read error is possible. The chain couples TRBV5-3 to TRBJ2-2; the match to TRBD1 covers 9 bases. TRBV5-3 is treated as an ORF (open reading frame) with a function not yet certain. This CDR3 has 17 amino acids. The CDR3 sequence is CAKSLSVTGGNTGELFF. CDR3 nucleotide sequence: TGTGCCAAAAGCTTGTCCGTGACAGGGGGAAACACCGGGGAGCTGTTTTTT.

The rearrangement links TRBV27 to TRBJ1-1, with a tentative D call TRBD1 (5 bases). V shed 5 bases and J shed 0 bases, with 10 bases lying between them. Germline CDR1 MNHEY, CDR2 SMNVEV (reference sequence). This CDR3 has 14 residues. The CDR3 loop reads CASSTTAMNTEAFF. CDR3 sequence (DNA): TGTGCCAGCAGTACGACAGCGATGAACACTGAAGCTTTCTTT.

This chain joins TRBV5-8 and TRBJ2-1; no clear D. Germline-derived CDR1 and CDR2 are SGHTS and YDEGEE. The CDR3 spans 15 residues. Deletions cut 1 base from V and 0 bases from J, with 8 bases between. DNA of the CDR3: TGTGCCAGCAGCTTGTCGCCGAACTCCTACAATGAGCAGTTCTTC. This encodes CASSLSPNSYNEQFF.

This rearrangement joins TRBV5-1 to TRBJ1-1, with D possibly matching TRBD1 (5 bases). The CDR3 spans 14 residues. The germline CDR1 and CDR2 sequences are SGHRS and YFSETQ. V lost 3 bases and J lost 0, with 9 bases in between. The CDR3 reads CASSWGEMNTEAFF. CDR3 bases: TGCGCCAGCAGCTGGGGGGAGATGAACACTGAAGCTTTCTTT.

The rearrangement uses TRBV28 and TRBJ1-2; unclear D gene. V lost 6 bases and J lost 0, with 14 bases in between. Germline CDR1 MDHEN, CDR2 SYDVKM. The length of the CDR3 is 15 residues. The CDR3 region is CASRITTLANYGYTF. CDR3 coding DNA: TGTGCCAGCAGGATTACAACGCTCGCTAACTATGGCTACACCTTC.

This clone was seen once. The chain couples TRBV5-4 to TRBJ2-4; 14 nucleotides match TRBD2. V trimming: 3 bases; J trimming: 5 bases; junction bases outside the gene matches: 7. The CDR3 is 17 amino acids. Germline loops: CDR1 SGHNT, CDR2 YYREEE (reference sequence). CDR3 in DNA: TGTGCCAGCAGCTCGACTAGCGGGAGGGCCGGGGAAAACATTCAGTACTTC. This sequence encodes CASSSTSGRAGENIQYF.

The J gene is TRBJ1-4, the V gene TRBV7-2; D unclear. This CDR3 region has 14 residues. Germline loops: CDR1 SGHTA, CDR2 FQGNSA. Trimming took 1 base from V and 12 from J, leaving 15 bases between them. CDR3 protein: CASSLVVADLQLFF. The CDR3 nucleotides read TGTGCCAGCAGCTTAGTAGTGGCAGACCTCCAACTGTTTTTT.

This chain joins TRBV9 and TRBJ2-4, with TRBD1 matching 8 bases. The junction had 5 bases not matched to a gene; V was cut back by 3 bases and J by 6 bases. This CDR3 region has 14 residues. Germline V CDR1 and CDR2: SGDLS, YYNGEE. The CDR3 DNA reads as TGTGCCAGCAGCGCTGGACAGGGAGGAAACATTCAGTACTTC. It encodes CASSAGQGGNIQYF.

Concerning this clone: Other DNA sequences in the same sample also yield this CDR3. V usage is TRBV7-9 and J usage is TRBJ2-7, with a tentative D call TRBD2 (6 bases). V was shortened by 5 bases and J by 4 bases, with 12 bases between the two germline ends. CDR3 length: 13 residues. Germline CDR1 and CDR2: SEHNR and FQNEAQ (reference sequence). CDR3 nucleotide sequence: TGTGCCAGCAGCCCGGGGACTGATTACGAGCAGTACTTC. This translates into CASSPGTDYEQYF.

This rearrangement joins TRBV5-1 to TRBJ2-2, with 12 positions matching TRBD2. Germline V gene sequence: CDR1 SGHRS, CDR2 YFSETQ. This CDR3 has 16 residues. After removal of 4 bases from V and 7 bases from J, the junction contained 8 bases not matched to a gene. CDR3 protein: CASSILAGGLDGELFF. The DNA for the CDR3 is TGCGCCAGCAGCATCCTAGCGGGAGGGCTTGACGGGGAGCTGTTTTTT.

The rearrangement links TRBV10-1 to TRBJ2-1, with 8 positions matching TRBD2. The trim removed 5 bases at V and 2 bases at J, leaving 5 bases unmatched. Germline V gene lookup returns CDR1 WNHNN and CDR2 SYGVQD (reference sequence). There are 15 residues in the CDR3. The CDR3 loop is CASSPGLEAYNEQFF. CDR3 bases: TGCGCCAGCAGTCCGGGACTAGAGGCCTACAATGAGCAGTTCTTC.

The chain recombines TRBV6-5 with TRBJ2-7; D is perhaps TRBD1 or TRBD2 (5 bases each). Germline CDR1 and CDR2: MNHEY and SVGAGI. This CDR3 spans 14 amino acids. V lost 4 bases to trimming and J lost 3 bases, with 13 bases between them. The DNA for the CDR3 is TGTGCCAGCAGTTTTGGGACCCTGTACTACGAGCAGTACTTC. This translates into CASSFGTLYYEQYF.

In the case of this clone: The sample has other DNA sequences that encode this CDR3 too. The chain couples TRBV5-1 to TRBJ2-7, with D maybe TRBD1 (6 bases). CDR3 size: 15 residues. Germline values: CDR1 SGHRS, CDR2 YFSETQ. V was shortened by 0 bases and J by 0 bases, with 10 bases between the two germline ends. CDR3 DNA: TGCGCCAGCAGCTTGGATGGGACACCCTCCTACGAGCAGTACTTC. Translating it yields CASSLDGTPSYEQYF.

The chain joins TRBV15 to TRBJ2-1, with 8 bases identical to TRBD2. The CDR3 totals 14 residues. V lost 5 bases, J lost 9 bases, and 9 bases stayed unmatched. Germline-derived CDR1 and CDR2 are LNHNV and YYDKDF (reference sequence). The CDR3 DNA follows: TGTGCCACCAGCCCGGGACTAGGTCGTGGTGAGCAGTTCTTC. This sequence encodes CATSPGLGRGEQFF.

J is TRBJ1-2 and V is TRBV19; 8 bases fit TRBD1. With V trimmed by 5 bases and J by 0 bases, 2 bases remained unmatched. Per the germline V gene, CDR1 is LNHDA and CDR2 is SQIVND (reference sequence). The CDR3 runs to 14 residues. For the CDR3, the DNA is TGTGCCAGTAGTCTACAGGGGGCTAACTATGGCTACACCTTC. Translated, it gives CASSLQGANYGYTF.

The chain recombines TRBV5-4 with TRBJ1-2, with 8 bases fitting TRBD1. The CDR3 has 13 amino acids. Germline V gene sequence: CDR1 SGHNT, CDR2 YYREEE (reference sequence). Trimming cost V 4 bases and J 8 bases; bases outside gene matches: 7. The CDR3 nucleotides read TGTGCCAGCAGCCCGGACAGGGATTTGGGCTACACCTTC. Its translation: CASSPDRDLGYTF.

This clone appeared once. The J gene is TRBJ2-7, the V gene TRBV7-2; possibly TRBD2 for D (6 bases). The CDR3 totals 14 residues. CDR1 is SGHTA and CDR2 is FQGNSA in the germline V gene. V gave up 3 bases and J gave up 2 bases, with 11 bases separating them. The CDR3 DNA follows: TGTGCCAGCAGCTTCGAGGGCGGGGCCTACGAGCAGTACTTC. Amino acid sequence: CASSFEGGAYEQYF.

V and J are TRBV2 and TRBJ2-7; D is unclear. The germline V gene encodes CDR1 SNHLY and CDR2 FYNNEI. V lost 8 bases and J 4 bases, leaving 18 bases between the germline ends. CDR3 length: 14 amino acids. DNA of the CDR3: TGTGCCAGCCAGGCTGCAGCCCTTTCATACGAGCAGTACTTC. Translation: CASQAAALSYEQYF.

The V gene is TRBV29-1, the J gene TRBJ2-5; TRBD1 matches 8 bases. Germline CDR1 is SQVTM and CDR2 is ANQGSEA. This CDR3 is 13 amino acids long. Written as DNA, the CDR3 is TGCAGTGTCAGGGGGCTATTTGGCGAGACCCAGTACTTC. Its translation is CSVRGLFGETQYF.

V and J are TRBV18 and TRBJ2-7; the D call may be TRBD1 or TRBD2 (5 bases each). CDR1 is KGHSH and CDR2 is LQKENI in the germline V gene. The CDR3 length is 15 residues. Trimming removed 6 bases at V and 0 bases at J, with 15 bases between. The CDR3 sequence is CASSPGTVNSYEQYF. In nucleotides, the CDR3 is TGTGCCAGCTCTCCTGGGACGGTCAACTCCTACGAGCAGTACTTC.

This sequence joins TRBV2 and TRBJ1-2, with D perhaps matching TRBD1 (5 bases). V was pared by 2 bases and J by 8 bases, with 12 bases between. This CDR3 has 13 residues. Per the germline V gene, CDR1 is SNHLY and CDR2 is FYNNEI. DNA for the CDR3: TGTGCCAGCAGTGAACAGGGCCACGGGGGCTACACCTTC. This translates into CASSEQGHGGYTF.